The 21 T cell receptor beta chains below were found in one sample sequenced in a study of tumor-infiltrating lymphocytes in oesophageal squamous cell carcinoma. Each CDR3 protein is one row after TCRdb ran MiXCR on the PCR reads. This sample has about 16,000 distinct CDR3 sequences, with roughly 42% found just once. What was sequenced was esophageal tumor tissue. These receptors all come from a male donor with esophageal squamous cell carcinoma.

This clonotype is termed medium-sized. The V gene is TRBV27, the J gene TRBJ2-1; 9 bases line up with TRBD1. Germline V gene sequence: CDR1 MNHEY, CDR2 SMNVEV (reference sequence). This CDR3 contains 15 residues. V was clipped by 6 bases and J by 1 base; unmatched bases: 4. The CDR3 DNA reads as TGTGCCAGCAGAAACAGGGGGCGATCCTACAATGAGCAGTTCTTC. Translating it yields CASRNRGRSYNEQFF.

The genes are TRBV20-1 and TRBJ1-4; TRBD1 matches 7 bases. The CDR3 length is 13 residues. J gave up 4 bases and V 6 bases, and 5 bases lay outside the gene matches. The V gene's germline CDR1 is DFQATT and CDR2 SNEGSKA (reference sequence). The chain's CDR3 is CSARDSFNEKLFF. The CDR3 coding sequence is TGCAGTGCAAGGGACAGTTTTAATGAAAAACTGTTTTTT.

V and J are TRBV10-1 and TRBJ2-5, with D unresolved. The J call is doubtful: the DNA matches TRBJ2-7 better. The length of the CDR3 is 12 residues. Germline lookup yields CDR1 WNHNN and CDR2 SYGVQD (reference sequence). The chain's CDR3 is CASQPRIYEQYF. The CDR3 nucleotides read TGCGCCAGCCAACCGAGGATTTACGAGCAGTACTTC.

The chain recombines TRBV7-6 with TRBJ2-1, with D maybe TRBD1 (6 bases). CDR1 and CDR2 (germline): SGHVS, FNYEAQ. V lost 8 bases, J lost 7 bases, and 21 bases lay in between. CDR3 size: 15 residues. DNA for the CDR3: TGTGCCAGCCAGGGGTTGATCGGTCGGGGTAATGAGCAGTTCTTC. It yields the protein CASQGLIGRGNEQFF.

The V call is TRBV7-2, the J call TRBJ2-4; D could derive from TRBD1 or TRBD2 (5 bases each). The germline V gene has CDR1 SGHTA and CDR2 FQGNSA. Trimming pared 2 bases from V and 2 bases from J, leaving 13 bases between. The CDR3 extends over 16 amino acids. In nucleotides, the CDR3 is TGTGCCAGCAGCTTAACGGGGCAAAGCACCAAAAACATTCAGTACTTC. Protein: CASSLTGQSTKNIQYF.

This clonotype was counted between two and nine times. The CDR3 DNA reads as TGTGCCAGCAGCGGAGGACAGGTACAGTTCTTC. Amino acids: CASSGGQVQFF. The J gene is TRBJ2-1, the V gene TRBV11-2, with 7 bases fitting TRBD1. Germline V CDR1 and CDR2: SGHAT, FQNNGV. The CDR3 has 11 amino acids. With 5 bases clipped from V and 13 bases from J, the junction kept 5 bases outside the gene matches.

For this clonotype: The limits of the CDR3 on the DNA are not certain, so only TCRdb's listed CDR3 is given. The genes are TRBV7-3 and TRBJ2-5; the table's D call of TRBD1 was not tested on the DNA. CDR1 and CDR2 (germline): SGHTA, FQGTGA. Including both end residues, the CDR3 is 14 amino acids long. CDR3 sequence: CASSSALTGLHLRF.

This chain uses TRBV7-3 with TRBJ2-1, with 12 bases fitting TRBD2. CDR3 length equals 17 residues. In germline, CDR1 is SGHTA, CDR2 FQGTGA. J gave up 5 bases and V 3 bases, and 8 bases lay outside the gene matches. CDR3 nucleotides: TGTGCCAGCAGCTTTAAATCCGGACTAGCGGGAAACAATGAGCAGTTCTTC. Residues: CASSFKSGLAGNNEQFF.

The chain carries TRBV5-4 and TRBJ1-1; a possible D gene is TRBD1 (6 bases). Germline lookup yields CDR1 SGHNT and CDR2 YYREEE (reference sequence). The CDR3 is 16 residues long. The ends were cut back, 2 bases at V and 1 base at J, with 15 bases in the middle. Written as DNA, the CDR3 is TGTGCCAGCAGCTTTGGTTCAGGGGTTGCGAACACTGAAGCTTTCTTT. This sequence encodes CASSFGSGVANTEAFF.

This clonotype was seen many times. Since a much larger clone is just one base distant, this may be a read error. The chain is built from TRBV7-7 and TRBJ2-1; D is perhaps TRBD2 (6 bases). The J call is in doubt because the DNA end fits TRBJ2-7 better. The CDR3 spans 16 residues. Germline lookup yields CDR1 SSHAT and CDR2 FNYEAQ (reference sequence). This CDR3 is CASSLESGEPYNEQYF. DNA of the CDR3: TGTGCTAGCAGCTTAGAATCGGGGGAGCCCTACAATGAGCAGTACTTC.

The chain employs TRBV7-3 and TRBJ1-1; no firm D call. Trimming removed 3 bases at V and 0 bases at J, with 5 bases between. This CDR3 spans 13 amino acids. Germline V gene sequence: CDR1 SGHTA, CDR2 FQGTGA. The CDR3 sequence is CASSFQMNTEAFF. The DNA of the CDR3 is TGTGCCAGCAGCTTCCAGATGAACACTGAAGCTTTCTTT.

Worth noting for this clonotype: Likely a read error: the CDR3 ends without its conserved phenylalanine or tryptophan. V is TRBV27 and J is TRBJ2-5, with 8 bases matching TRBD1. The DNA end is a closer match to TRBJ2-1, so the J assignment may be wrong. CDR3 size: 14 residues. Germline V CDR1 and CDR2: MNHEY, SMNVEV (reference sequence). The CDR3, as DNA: TGTGCCAGCAGTAGGACAGGGCTGATTAATGAGCAGTTCATC. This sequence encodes CASSRTGLINEQFI.

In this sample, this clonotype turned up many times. The CDR3, as DNA: TGTGCCAGCAGCTCAGCGGGAAACTACAATGAGCAGTTCTTC. Amino acids: CASSSAGNYNEQFF. This chain joins TRBV7-9 and TRBJ2-1, with 7 bases fitting TRBD2. The germline gives CDR1 SEHNR, CDR2 FQNEAQ (reference sequence). CDR3 length: 14 residues. Trimming removed 4 bases from V and 3 bases from J; junction bases left unmatched: 3.

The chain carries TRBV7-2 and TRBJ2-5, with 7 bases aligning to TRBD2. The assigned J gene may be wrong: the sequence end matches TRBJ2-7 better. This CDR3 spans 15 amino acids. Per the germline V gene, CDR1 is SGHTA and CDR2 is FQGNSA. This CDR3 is CASSLRVTSSYEQYF. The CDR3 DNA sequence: TGTGCCAGCAGCTTAAGAGTGACTAGCAGCTACGAGCAGTACTTC.

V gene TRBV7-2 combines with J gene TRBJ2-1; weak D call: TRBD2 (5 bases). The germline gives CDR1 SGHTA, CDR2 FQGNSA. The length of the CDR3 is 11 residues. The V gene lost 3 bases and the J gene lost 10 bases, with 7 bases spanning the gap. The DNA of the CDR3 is TGTGCCAGCAGCTTGGACTTAGAGCAGTTCTTC. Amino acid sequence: CASSLDLEQFF.

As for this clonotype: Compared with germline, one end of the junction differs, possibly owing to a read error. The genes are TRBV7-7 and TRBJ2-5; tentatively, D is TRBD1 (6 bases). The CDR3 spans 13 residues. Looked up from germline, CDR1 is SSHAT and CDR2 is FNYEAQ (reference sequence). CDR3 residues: CASSATGSETQYF. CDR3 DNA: TGTGCTAGCAGCGCAACAGGGTCAGAGACCCAGTACTTC.

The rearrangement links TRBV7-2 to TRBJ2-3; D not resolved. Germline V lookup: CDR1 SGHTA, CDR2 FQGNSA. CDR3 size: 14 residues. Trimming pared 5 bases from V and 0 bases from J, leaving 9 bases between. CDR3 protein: CASSTTTSTDTQYF. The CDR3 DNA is TGTGCCAGCAGCACCACTACTAGCACAGATACGCAGTATTTT.

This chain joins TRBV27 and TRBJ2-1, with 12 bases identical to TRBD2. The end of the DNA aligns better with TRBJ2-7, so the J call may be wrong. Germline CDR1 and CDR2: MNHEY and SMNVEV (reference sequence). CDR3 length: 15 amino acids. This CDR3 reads CASSKLAGGHNEQYF. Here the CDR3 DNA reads TGTGCCAGCAGTAAGCTAGCGGGAGGGCACAATGAGCAGTACTTC.

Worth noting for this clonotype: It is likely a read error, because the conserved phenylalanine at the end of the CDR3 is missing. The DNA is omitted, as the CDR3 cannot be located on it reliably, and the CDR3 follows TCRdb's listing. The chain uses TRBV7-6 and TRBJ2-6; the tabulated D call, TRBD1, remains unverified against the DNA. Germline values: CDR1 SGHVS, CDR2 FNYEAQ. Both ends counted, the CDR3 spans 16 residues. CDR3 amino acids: CASSLQGYSYEQYFGA.

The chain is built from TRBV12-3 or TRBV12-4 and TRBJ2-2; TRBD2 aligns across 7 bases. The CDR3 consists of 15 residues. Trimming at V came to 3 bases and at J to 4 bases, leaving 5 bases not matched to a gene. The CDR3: CASSLGVAGTGELFF. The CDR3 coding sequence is TGTGCCAGCAGTTTGGGGGTAGCGGGCACCGGGGAGCTGTTTTTT.

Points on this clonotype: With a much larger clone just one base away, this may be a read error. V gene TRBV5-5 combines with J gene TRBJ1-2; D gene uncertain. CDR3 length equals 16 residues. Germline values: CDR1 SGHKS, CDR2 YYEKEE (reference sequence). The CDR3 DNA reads TGTGCCAGCAGCTTGGCCTGGGCGGCTATTCACTATGGCTCCACCTTC. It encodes CASSLAWAAIHYGSTF.